This passage covers 28 T cell receptor beta chains from one sample sequenced in a study of blood T cell repertoires in COVID-19. Some clones are missing from TCRdb's copy, which holds only in-frame ones; the method was immunoSEQ multiplex PCR. The table includes roughly 300,000 clones, 86% detected once. The specimen sequenced was PBMCs or T cells enriched from blood (not recorded which). The receptors shown here come from a woman aged 40-49 years with acute COVID-19.

V is TRBV7-3 and J is TRBJ2-1; 8 bases map to TRBD2. Germline CDR1 SGHTA, CDR2 FQGTGA. J lost 8 bases, V lost 2 bases, and 8 bases had no gene match. This CDR3 is 15 amino acids long. CDR3 region: CASSLGSGSSDEQFF. CDR3 nucleotide sequence: TGTGCCAGCAGCTTAGGGAGCGGGAGTAGCGATGAGCAGTTCTTC. The full variable domain, in which reference TRBV7-3 and TRBJ2-1 provide the parts outside the CDR3, is GAGVSQTPSNKVTEKGKYVELRCDPISGHTALYWYRQSLGQGPEFLIYFQGTGAADDSGLPNDRFFAVRPEGSVSTLKIQRTERGDSAVYLCASSLGSGSSDEQFFGPGTRLTVL.

The V gene is TRBV19, the J gene TRBJ1-3; 7 bases match TRBD1. There are 15 residues in the CDR3. The V gene end was trimmed by 5 bases and the J gene end by 0 bases; junction bases not matched to a gene: 4. Germline-derived CDR1 and CDR2 are LNHDA and SQIVND (reference sequence). The CDR3 is CASSGQVFSGNTIYF. DNA of the CDR3: TGTGCCAGTAGTGGACAGGTCTTCTCTGGAAACACCATATATTTT.

This clone was counted between two and nine times. The J gene is TRBJ1-2, the V gene TRBV6-2 or TRBV6-3; 8 bases line up with TRBD1. The length of the CDR3 is 14 residues. Per the germline V gene, CDR1 is MNHEY and CDR2 is SVGEGT. J lost 6 bases, V lost 3 bases, and 6 bases had no gene match. The CDR3 sequence is CASSYKRTGNGYTF. The CDR3 region has the DNA TGTGCCAGCAGTTATAAGCGGACAGGGAATGGCTACACCTTC.

The J gene is TRBJ1-6, the V gene TRBV4-1; a possible D gene is TRBD1 (5 bases). Trimming shortened V by 0 bases and J by 7 bases, and 10 bases separated the two germline ends. The CDR3 is 15 amino acids. Looked up from germline, CDR1 is MGHRA and CDR2 is YSYEKL. CDR3 sequence: CASSQDLRGNSPLHF. CDR3 DNA: TGCGCCAGCAGCCAAGACCTCCGGGGGAATTCACCCCTCCACTTT.

This chain uses TRBV10-1 with TRBJ1-2; 11 nucleotides align to TRBD1. Trimming took 0 bases from V and 5 from J; bases not matched to a gene: 5. The CDR3 consists of 16 residues. CDR1 and CDR2 (germline): WNHNN, SYGVQD (reference sequence). The CDR3 DNA follows: TGCGCCAGCAGTGAGTCGATAGGGACAGGGGGGTATGGCTACACCTTC. Residues: CASSESIGTGGYGYTF.

DNA for the CDR3: TGTGCCAGCAGCCATGTACTAGCGGGAGCTGAGCAGTTCTTC. Amino acid sequence: CASSHVLAGAEQFF. The chain links TRBV5-4 to TRBJ2-1; TRBD2 matches at 11 bases. Losses at the gene ends were 4 bases for V and 9 bases for J; bases not matched to a gene: 6. The germline gives CDR1 SGHNT, CDR2 YYREEE (reference sequence). This CDR3 has 14 amino acids.

The CDR3 region has the DNA TGTGCCAGCAGTGGGCACAGGTCTAATGAAAAACTGTTTTTT. As protein: CASSGHRSNEKLFF. The chain joins TRBV2 to TRBJ1-4; the D gene is possibly TRBD1 (5 bases). V was clipped by 4 bases and J by 3 bases, with 9 bases between them. The germline V gene has CDR1 SNHLY and CDR2 FYNNEI. The CDR3 sequence is 14 residues long.

This chain connects TRBV6-6 to TRBJ1-1; 8 nucleotides line up with TRBD1. The V segment lost 7 bases and the J segment 9 bases; nucleotides outside the gene matches: 19. Germline values: CDR1 MNHNY, CDR2 SVGAGI (reference sequence). This CDR3 is built from 16 residues. This CDR3 is CASTNYGDRGGGKAFF. DNA of the CDR3: TGTGCCAGCACCAATTATGGTGACAGGGGAGGAGGGAAAGCTTTCTTT.

V usage is TRBV10-3 and J usage is TRBJ1-5, with 10 nucleotides matching TRBD1. The length of the CDR3 is 15 residues. Germline trimming cut 0 bases from V and 7 bases from J; bases unmatched to any gene: 3. Germline V CDR1 and CDR2: ENHRY, SYGVKD. In nucleotides, the CDR3 is TGTGCCATCAGTGAGTCGGGACAGGGGCTCCAGCCCCAGCATTTT. Translating it yields CAISESGQGLQPQHF.

V is TRBV6-5 and J is TRBJ1-5, with a possible D match to TRBD1 (6 bases). Germline assignment: CDR1 MNHEY and CDR2 SVGAGI. The CDR3 has 14 amino acids. Trimming pared 6 bases from V and 4 bases from J, leaving 13 bases between. The CDR3 sequence: CASRLNRANQPQHF. In nucleotides, the CDR3 is TGTGCCAGCAGACTAAACAGGGCAAATCAGCCCCAGCATTTT.

The rearrangement links TRBV5-1 to TRBJ2-1; 9 nucleotides agree with TRBD1. Losses at the gene ends were 3 bases for V and 8 bases for J; bases not matched to a gene: 12. CDR1 SGHRS and CDR2 YFSETQ come from the germline V gene. This CDR3 contains 16 residues. The DNA of the CDR3 is TGCGCCAGCAGCTGGACACCGGGACAGGGTGTGTATGAGCAGTTCTTC. Its protein product is CASSWTPGQGVYEQFF.

This clone was seen a handful of times. This chain joins TRBV7-9 and TRBJ1-5; 12 bases line up with TRBD1. Trimming cost V 7 bases and J 4 bases; bases outside gene matches: 11. Germline V gene sequence: CDR1 SEHNR, CDR2 FQNEAQ (reference sequence). The CDR3 has 17 residues. CDR3: CASNAGTGGLANQPQHF. The CDR3 DNA reads as TGTGCCAGCAACGCCGGGACAGGGGGCTTAGCTAATCAGCCCCAGCATTTT. Variable domain in full (rest from reference TRBV7-9 and TRBJ1-5): DTGVSQNPRHKITKRGQNVTFRCDPISEHNRLYWYRQTLGQGPEFLTYFQNEAQLEKSRLLSDRFSAERPKGSFSTLEIQRTEQGDSAMYLCASNAGTGGLANQPQHFGDGTRLSIL.

This chain joins TRBV9 and TRBJ2-2; D possibly corresponds to TRBD1 (6 bases). V was clipped by 4 bases and J by 1 base, with 14 bases between them. CDR3 length equals 16 residues. Germline V gene sequence: CDR1 SGDLS, CDR2 YYNGEE. The CDR3 sequence is CASSPSQGRNTGELFF. Here the CDR3 DNA reads TGTGCCAGCAGCCCTTCGCAGGGGCGGAACACCGGGGAGCTGTTTTTT.

The chain has TRBV6-5 and TRBJ1-2; tentative D call: TRBD1 (5 bases). Germline V gives CDR1 MNHEY, CDR2 SVGAGI. The CDR3 sequence is 14 residues long. With 6 bases removed from V and 4 bases from J, the gap between germline ends came to 15 bases. CDR3: CASSEGGVGYGYTF. The CDR3 DNA is TGTGCCAGCAGCGAGGGAGGGGTAGGCTATGGCTACACCTTC.

The chain uses TRBV19 and TRBJ1-5, with TRBD1 matching over 9 bases. Per germline, CDR1 LNHDA and CDR2 SQIVND (reference sequence). The CDR3 consists of 18 residues. The V gene end was trimmed by 4 bases and the J gene end by 2 bases; junction bases not matched to a gene: 12. In DNA form, the CDR3 reads TGTGCCAGTAGTAATTCGGGGACAGGGAGTAGAGGCAATCAGCCCCAGCATTTT. Protein product: CASSNSGTGSRGNQPQHF.

Of note for this clone: The sample has other DNA sequences that encode this CDR3 too. This sequence joins TRBV6-4 and TRBJ2-3; TRBD1 agrees at 9 bases. Germline-derived CDR1 and CDR2 are MRHNA and SNTAGT. Losses at the gene ends were 2 bases for V and 3 bases for J; bases not matched to a gene: 3. This CDR3 has 15 residues. The CDR3 nucleotides are TGTGCCAGCAGTGACAACGGACAGGGGACAGATACGCAGTATTTT. It translates to CASSDNGQGTDTQYF.

V and J are TRBV7-9 and TRBJ1-2; 8 nucleotides agree with TRBD1. The CDR3 is 17 residues long. CDR1 is SEHNR, CDR2 FQNEAQ, per germline (reference sequence). After removal of 5 bases from V and 4 bases from J, the junction contained 15 bases not matched to a gene. The CDR3 loop is CASSPKKDRGFSYGYTF. CDR3 bases: TGTGCCAGCAGCCCAAAGAAAGACAGGGGTTTTTCCTATGGCTACACCTTC.

Comments on this clone: Different DNA sequences within this sample yield the same CDR3. The chain has TRBV28 and TRBJ2-7, with a possible D match to TRBD2 (6 bases). Between the trimmed V and J ends, which lost 3 bases and 4 bases, there was a span of 7 bases. CDR1 MDHEN and CDR2 SYDVKM come from the germline V gene. The CDR3 is 12 residues long. The CDR3: CASSLGGYEQYF. For the CDR3, the DNA is TGTGCCAGCAGTTTGGGAGGATACGAGCAGTACTTC.

The chain carries TRBV5-1 and TRBJ2-2; TRBD1 matches at 7 bases. Germline V CDR1 and CDR2: SGHRS, YFSETQ. The CDR3 spans 14 residues. V was pared by 0 bases and J by 6 bases, with 2 bases of the junction left unmatched. CDR3 in DNA: TGCGCCAGCAGCTTGGAGGGGGCTCCCGGGGAGCTGTTTTTT. Its translation: CASSLEGAPGELFF.

V usage is TRBV29-1 and J usage is TRBJ2-7; 14 nucleotides match TRBD2. Losses at the gene ends were 4 bases for V and 3 bases for J; bases not matched to a gene: 8. CDR3 length: 16 amino acids. Germline CDR1 is SQVTM and CDR2 is ANQGSEA. In nucleotides, the CDR3 is TGCAGCGTTGTTGGGACTAGCGGGAGAACCCGCTACGAGCAGTACTTC. It specifies CSVVGTSGRTRYEQYF.

V is TRBV12-3 or TRBV12-4 and J is TRBJ1-5; D is undetermined. The V end was cut by 1 base, the J end by 11 bases, with 12 bases between. The CDR3 is made up of 13 amino acids. The CDR3 region has the DNA TGTGCCAGCAGTTTAGGGGTCCCCGGGTCCCAGCATTTT. Protein product: CASSLGVPGSQHF.

The chain recombines TRBV19 with TRBJ1-2; D ambiguous. Germline lookup yields CDR1 LNHDA and CDR2 SQIVND (reference sequence). V was trimmed by 0 bases and J by 7 bases, leaving 9 bases between them. The CDR3 has 13 amino acids. CDR3 bases: TGTGCCAGTAGTATAGATCGGTTCGGTGGCTACACCTTC. Its translation: CASSIDRFGGYTF.

The chain carries TRBV13 and TRBJ1-4; 7 bases line up with TRBD1. V shed 5 bases and J 4 bases; nucleotides not matched to a gene: 10. The germline V gene has CDR1 PRHDT and CDR2 FYEKMQ (reference sequence). The CDR3 contains 16 residues. The CDR3 DNA reads TGTGCCAGCAGCCTTTATGAGGGGGCCCGTAATGAAAAACTGTTTTTT. It specifies CASSLYEGARNEKLFF.

The rearrangement joins TRBV6-1 to TRBJ1-5, with D perhaps matching TRBD1 (5 bases). Germline V lookup: CDR1 MNHNS, CDR2 SASEGT. The V gene lost 2 bases and the J gene lost 0 bases, with 8 bases spanning the gap. CDR3 length: 15 amino acids. The CDR3, as DNA: TGTGCCAGCAGTGAACAGGGCCTTAGCAATCAGCCCCAGCATTTT. It yields the protein CASSEQGLSNQPQHF.

The chain carries TRBV7-2 and TRBJ1-5; the D gene is possibly TRBD1 (5 bases). Germline assignment: CDR1 SGHTA and CDR2 FQGNSA. The CDR3 covers 15 residues. Trimming shortened V by 0 bases and J by 6 bases, and 12 bases separated the two germline ends. CDR3 in DNA: TGTGCCAGCAGCTTAGCGGCGGGGGAAGGTCAGCCCCAGCATTTT. Translated, it gives CASSLAAGEGQPQHF.

The V call is TRBV9, the J call TRBJ2-1, with 11 bases identical to TRBD2. This CDR3 is built from 15 residues. V lost 3 bases and J lost 10; bases outside the gene matches: 9. From germline, CDR1 is SGDLS and CDR2 YYNGEE. CDR3 amino acids: CASSASSGGFYEQFF. In DNA, the CDR3 is TGTGCCAGCAGCGCCTCTAGCGGGGGGTTTTACGAGCAGTTCTTC.

The J gene is TRBJ2-2, the V gene TRBV24-1, with 11 bases fitting TRBD2. The CDR3 is 16 amino acids. CDR1 is KGHDR and CDR2 is SFDVKD in the germline V gene. Germline trimming cut 3 bases from V and 4 bases from J; bases unmatched to any gene: 3. CDR3 in amino acids: CATSDVAGGGTGELFF. CDR3 bases: TGTGCCACCAGTGATGTAGCGGGAGGGGGCACCGGGGAGCTGTTTTTT.

The chain uses TRBV5-4 and TRBJ2-1, with 10 bases matching TRBD2. Looked up from germline, CDR1 is SGHNT and CDR2 is YYREEE (reference sequence). V gave up 4 bases and J gave up 9 bases; unmatched junction bases: 4. The CDR3 length is 13 residues. The CDR3 loop reads CASSIGLAVEQFF. CDR3 coding DNA: TGTGCCAGCAGCATCGGACTAGCGGTTGAGCAGTTCTTC.